The 2 T cell receptor beta chains in this list originate from one sample, sequenced in a study of T cell repertoires in cytomegalovirus infection. Their antigen targets remain unknown. TCRdb analysed the reads with MiXCR anew, one entry per CDR3 protein. The repertoire holds around 110,000 distinct CDR3 sequences, with 9.5% to 13% as singletons. Sample: PBMCs, sequenced either directly or after in vitro stimulation (not recorded which). These receptors all stem from a human donor in good health (CMV status not recorded). Some clones in this sample may be carry-over from other donors' samples.

In this sample, this clonotype turned up many times. The J gene is TRBJ2-5, the V gene TRBV7-8; 8 positions agree with TRBD2. The ends lost 6 bases at V and 5 bases at J; junction bases unmatched: 11. The CDR3 runs 15 residues. Germline V gene data show CDR1 as SGHVS and CDR2 as FQNEAQ. Here the CDR3 DNA reads TGTGCCAGCAGTTCATCTCCGGGACTAGTGGAGACCCAGTACTTC. Its translation: CASSSSPGLVETQYF.

This sequence joins TRBV2 and TRBJ1-5; D is unresolved. The germline CDR1 and CDR2 sequences are SNHLY and FYNNEI. The CDR3 totals 13 residues. V lost 3 bases and J 7 bases, leaving 10 bases between the germline ends. The CDR3 DNA follows: TGTGCCAGCAGTGAGGGTCTGTGGCAGCCCCAGCATTTT. It specifies CASSEGLWQPQHF. Using reference TRBV2 and TRBJ1-5 for the parts outside the CDR3, the full variable domain is EPEVTQTPSHQVTQMGQEVILRCVPISNHLYFYWYRQILGQKVEFLVSFYNNEISEKSEIFDDQFSVERPDGSNFTLKIRSTKLEDSAMYFCASSEGLWQPQHFGDGTRLSIL.